This entry lists 31 T cell receptor beta chains sequenced from one sample in a study of cytotoxic CD8 clonotypes in ibrutinib-treated CLL. Sequenced by immunoSEQ multiplex PCR; TCRdb stores in-frame clones only, minus some. Found here are tens of thousands of clones, around 65% of them singletons; the top ten hold roughly 5.9%. This specimen consisted of PBMCs, obtained after 12 months of ibrutinib treatment. Receptors were obtained from a human donor with chronic lymphocytic leukemia.

This clone was detected only once. This chain joins TRBV7-2 and TRBJ2-7, with D perhaps TRBD2 (7 bases). Germline CDR1 SGHTA, CDR2 FQGNSA. The CDR3 length is 16 residues. Trimming took off 1 base at V and 0 bases at J, with 13 bases between the two ends. DNA of the CDR3: TGTGCCAGCAGCTTAGGGGGAGGGACATACTCCTACGAGCAGTACTTC. Protein sequence: CASSLGGGTYSYEQYF.

J is TRBJ2-7 and V is TRBV27, with 7 bases that match TRBD2. The V gene's germline CDR1 is MNHEY and CDR2 SMNVEV (reference sequence). The CDR3 totals 14 residues. Losses at the gene ends were 6 bases for V and 4 bases for J; bases not matched to a gene: 9. The CDR3 sequence is CASRPGTGGYEQYF. For the CDR3, the DNA is TGTGCCAGCAGACCCGGGACGGGAGGATACGAGCAGTACTTC.

The chain links TRBV9 to TRBJ1-5, with D possibly TRBD1 on 6 matching bases. V shed 2 bases and J shed 3 bases, with 12 bases lying between them. There are 15 residues in the CDR3. Germline assignment: CDR1 SGDLS and CDR2 YYNGEE. The CDR3: CASSVRGGINQPQHF. CDR3 coding DNA: TGTGCCAGCAGCGTGAGGGGGGGGATCAATCAGCCCCAGCATTTT.

The chain combines TRBV30 with TRBJ1-1, with TRBD1 matching over 10 bases. V was clipped by 5 bases and J by 0 bases; unmatched bases: 9. The length of the CDR3 is 16 residues. CDR1 and CDR2 from the germline V gene are GTSNPN and SVGIG (reference sequence). CDR3 region: CAWGQGVSTLNTEAFF. CDR3 bases: TGTGCCTGGGGACAGGGGGTTTCCACCTTGAACACTGAAGCTTTCTTT.

This clone was detected ten times or more. Other DNA sequences in the sample encode the same CDR3. The chain combines TRBV2 with TRBJ1-6; a weak D match, TRBD1 (5 bases). Germline values: CDR1 SNHLY, CDR2 FYNNEI. The ends were cut back, 8 bases at V and 10 bases at J, with 9 bases in the middle. The CDR3 has 11 amino acids. The CDR3 sequence is CASGGGSPLHF. The CDR3 nucleotides read TGTGCCAGCGGGGGGGGGTCACCCCTCCACTTT.

This clone was picked up one time. This rearrangement joins TRBV7-8 to TRBJ2-5; D unresolved. CDR1 is SGHVS, CDR2 FQNEAQ, per germline. Between the trimmed V and J ends, which lost 3 bases and 1 base, there was a span of 3 bases. The CDR3 extends over 12 amino acids. CDR3 region: CASSFSQETQYF. The CDR3 DNA follows: TGTGCCAGCAGCTTCAGCCAAGAGACCCAGTACTTC.

J is TRBJ1-1 and V is TRBV7-8; D gene ambiguous. The V gene lost 10 bases and the J gene lost 5 bases, with 11 bases spanning the gap. Germline-derived CDR1 and CDR2 are SGHVS and FQNEAQ. The CDR3 sequence is 11 residues long. This chain's CDR3 is CATAAVTEAFF. The CDR3, as DNA: TGTGCCACCGCGGCTGTTACTGAAGCTTTCTTT.

This chain links TRBV27 with TRBJ2-6; D is tentatively TRBD1 or TRBD2 (5 bases each). The germline V and J ends were trimmed by 3 bases and 1 base, with 22 bases remaining between them. The CDR3 runs 20 residues. Germline-derived CDR1 and CDR2 are MNHEY and SMNVEV (reference sequence). CDR3 sequence reads: CASSLDFLGREHSGANVLTF. As DNA, the CDR3 is TGTGCCAGCAGTTTGGATTTTTTGGGCAGGGAGCATTCTGGGGCCAACGTCCTGACTTTC. Using reference TRBV27 and TRBJ2-6 for the parts outside the CDR3, the full variable domain is EAQVTQNPRYLITVTGKKLTVTCSQNMNHEYMSWYRQDPGLGLRQIYYSMNVEVTDKGDVPEGYKVSRKEKRNFPLILESPSPNQTSLYFCASSLDFLGREHSGANVLTFGAGSRLTVL.

The chain is built from TRBV28 and TRBJ1-3; TRBD1 aligns across 9 bases. The length of the CDR3 is 15 residues. Germline CDR1 is MDHEN and CDR2 is SYDVKM. Unmatched junction bases numbered 2, after V lost 5 bases and J lost 0 bases. CDR3 nucleotide sequence: TGTGCCAGCAGTGAACAGGGGGCCTCTGGAAACACCATATATTTT. It yields the protein CASSEQGASGNTIYF.

This clone is a singleton in its sample. V is TRBV6-5 and J is TRBJ2-3; 7 bases are shared with TRBD1. Germline V lookup: CDR1 MNHEY, CDR2 SVGAGI. The trim removed 5 bases at V and 2 bases at J, leaving 7 bases unmatched. The CDR3 length is 15 residues. CDR3 coding DNA: TGTGCCAGCAGTCAGGACAGGATCGACACAGATACGCAGTATTTT. Translation gives CASSQDRIDTDTQYF.

V and J are TRBV5-4 and TRBJ2-1; D gene uncertain. CDR1 and CDR2 from the germline V gene are SGHNT and YYREEE (reference sequence). The CDR3 consists of 13 residues. Trimming removed 4 bases at V and 4 bases at J, with 9 bases between. The DNA of the CDR3 is TGTGCCAGCAGCGTGGGCCCTTACAATGAGCAGTTCTTC. Protein product: CASSVGPYNEQFF. Full variable domain (outside the CDR3, taken from reference TRBV5-4 and TRBJ2-1): ETGVTQSPTHLIKTRGQQVTLRCSSQSGHNTVSWYQQALGQGPQFIFQYYREEENGRGNFPPRFSGLQFPNYSSELNVNALELDDSALYLCASSVGPYNEQFFGPGTRLTVL.

V is TRBV4-1 and J is TRBJ2-7; the D is unclear. CDR3 length: 14 residues. Germline V gene data show CDR1 as MGHRA and CDR2 as YSYEKL. V was trimmed by 1 base and J by 0 bases, leaving 7 bases between them. CDR3 in amino acids: CASSQGRYSYEQYF. CDR3 coding DNA: TGCGCCAGCAGCCAAGGACGGTACTCCTACGAGCAGTACTTC.

This chain uses TRBV5-1 with TRBJ1-6; no clear D gene. The CDR3 covers 14 residues. The germline gives CDR1 SGHRS, CDR2 YFSETQ. Trimming took 0 bases from V and 5 from J, leaving 6 bases between them. The CDR3 nucleotides read TGCGCCAGCAGCTTGGTGGGTGATAATTCACCCCTCCACTTT. Amino acids: CASSLVGDNSPLHF.

This clone was counted only a few times. The DNA of the CDR3 is TGTGCCAGCAGCCCAGGGGGCGGCCAGGTCTATCAGCCCCAGCATTTT. As protein: CASSPGGGQVYQPQHF. The V and J genes are TRBV28 and TRBJ1-5; 8 bases map to TRBD1. CDR3 length equals 16 residues. CDR1 MDHEN and CDR2 SYDVKM come from the germline V gene. Losses at the gene ends were 6 bases for V and 5 bases for J; bases not matched to a gene: 12.

This sequence joins TRBV18 and TRBJ1-1, with D possibly matching TRBD1 (5 bases). Per the germline V gene, CDR1 is KGHSH and CDR2 is LQKENI. Trimming pared 5 bases from V and 6 bases from J, leaving 13 bases between. This CDR3 has 13 amino acids. CDR3 protein: CASSSGRVSEAFF. The DNA of the CDR3 is TGTGCCAGCTCATCAGGCAGGGTGTCTGAAGCTTTCTTT.

The rearrangement joins TRBV14 to TRBJ2-7; 9 bases line up with TRBD1. Germline V gene data show CDR1 as SGHDN and CDR2 as FVKESK. The CDR3 runs to 14 residues. The trim removed 4 bases at V and 9 bases at J, leaving 10 bases unmatched. DNA for the CDR3: TGTGCCAGCAGCCGAACAGGGGGCACAATGCGGCAGTACTTC. It is translated as CASSRTGGTMRQYF.

The chain carries TRBV18 and TRBJ1-1, with D possibly matching TRBD1 (5 bases). This CDR3 is built from 15 residues. V lost 5 bases to trimming and J lost 3 bases, with 16 bases between them. Germline loops: CDR1 KGHSH, CDR2 LQKENI. The CDR3 here is CASSELQGSDTEAFF. CDR3 sequence (DNA): TGTGCCAGCTCAGAGCTGCAGGGCTCTGACACTGAAGCTTTCTTT.

This chain joins TRBV2 and TRBJ2-2; TRBD2 matches at 7 bases. V lost 6 bases, J lost 3 bases, and 4 bases stayed unmatched. The germline V gene encodes CDR1 SNHLY and CDR2 FYNNEI. The CDR3 runs 14 residues. The CDR3 reads CASRSGVDTGELFF. As DNA, the CDR3 is TGTGCCAGCAGGAGCGGGGTTGACACCGGGGAGCTGTTTTTT.

The V gene is TRBV5-4, the J gene TRBJ2-1; D not resolved. V was trimmed by 4 bases and J by 3 bases, leaving 14 bases between them. Germline CDR1 reads SGHNT; CDR2 reads YYREEE (reference sequence). The CDR3 covers 15 residues. The CDR3 protein is CASSPAGSIYNEQFF. In DNA, the CDR3 is TGTGCCAGCAGCCCGGCCGGCTCAATCTACAATGAGCAGTTCTTC.

This clone occurred a few times. The rearrangement joins TRBV11-1 to TRBJ1-3; D unclear. Trimming cost V 8 bases and J 3 bases, with 17 bases left between them. Germline CDR1 reads SGHAT; CDR2 reads FQDESV (reference sequence). The CDR3 runs 15 residues. The CDR3 DNA follows: TGTGCCAGCGTCGACGGAGGAATAGGTGGAAACACCATATATTTT. This translates into CASVDGGIGGNTIYF.

The chain carries TRBV6-5 and TRBJ2-7, with D perhaps matching TRBD1 (6 bases). CDR3 length: 15 amino acids. V lost 4 bases and J 2 bases, leaving 15 bases between the germline ends. The germline V gene encodes CDR1 MNHEY and CDR2 SVGAGI. CDR3 DNA sequence: TGTGCCAGCAGTTTACAACAGGGAAACCCCTACGAGCAGTACTTC. This encodes CASSLQQGNPYEQYF.

The chain combines TRBV11-2 with TRBJ2-3; D unclear. V gave up 3 bases and J gave up 0 bases, with 13 bases separating them. The CDR3 loop spans 16 amino acids. Germline lookup yields CDR1 SGHAT and CDR2 FQNNGV. In nucleotides, the CDR3 is TGTGCCAGCAGCTTTGGCCCCAGAACTAGCACAGATACGCAGTATTTT. Its translation is CASSFGPRTSTDTQYF.

This clone was counted only a few times. The gene calls are TRBV29-1 and TRBJ1-5, with a weak D call TRBD1 (5 bases). The CDR3 runs 12 residues. CDR1 SQVTM and CDR2 ANQGSEA come from the germline V gene. V was pared by 5 bases and J by 9 bases, with 14 bases between. In DNA, the CDR3 is TGCAGCGTTAAGCAAGGGGATCTGCCCCAGCATTTT. Translating it yields CSVKQGDLPQHF.

V gene TRBV29-1 combines with J gene TRBJ2-3; no clear D gene. V was cut by 3 bases and J by 6 bases, with 4 bases left in between. From germline, CDR1 is SQVTM and CDR2 ANQGSEA. This CDR3 comprises 10 residues. The chain's CDR3 is CSVEDDTQYF. DNA for the CDR3: TGCAGCGTTGAGGATGATACGCAGTATTTT.

This clone has just a few counts. The chain recombines TRBV27 with TRBJ1-3; TRBD1 matches 7 bases. The CDR3 loop spans 14 amino acids. Germline V gene data show CDR1 as MNHEY and CDR2 as SMNVEV (reference sequence). V was pared by 6 bases and J by 4 bases, with 6 bases of the junction left unmatched. The CDR3 DNA reads as TGTGCCAGCAGCCCAGGGGGGAACGGAAACACCATATATTTT. This translates into CASSPGGNGNTIYF.

V gene TRBV10-3 combines with J gene TRBJ2-1, with 7 bases lining up with TRBD2. The CDR3 length is 15 residues. The junction had 4 bases not matched to a gene; V was cut back by 2 bases and J by 3 bases. Germline loops: CDR1 ENHRY, CDR2 SYGVKD. The CDR3 loop reads CAISELGGGYNEQFF. The CDR3 nucleotides are TGTGCCATCAGTGAGCTGGGGGGGGGCTACAATGAGCAGTTCTTC.

The CDR3 sequence is CASRPEGAPIDEQYF. The CDR3 bases are TGTGCCAGCAGACCCGAGGGGGCCCCGATCGACGAGCAGTACTTC. The chain carries TRBV6-1 and TRBJ2-7; 7 bases map to TRBD1. This CDR3 spans 15 amino acids. Germline V gene sequence: CDR1 MNHNS, CDR2 SASEGT. V shed 6 bases, J shed 5 bases, and the junction held 13 bases outside the gene matches.

The chain has TRBV10-2 and TRBJ2-1; the D gene is possibly TRBD2 (6 bases). The germline CDR1 and CDR2 sequences are WSHSY and SAAADI. Trimming pared 6 bases from V and 9 bases from J, leaving 15 bases between. The CDR3 runs 13 residues. The CDR3 protein is CASRDLASGEQFF. In DNA form, the CDR3 reads TGCGCCAGCAGGGACCTAGCGTCGGGTGAGCAGTTCTTC.

The chain links TRBV7-6 to TRBJ2-5; TRBD2 aligns across 7 bases. The CDR3 is made up of 15 amino acids. Germline lookup yields CDR1 SGHVS and CDR2 FNYEAQ. V trimming: 2 bases; J trimming: 5 bases; junction bases outside the gene matches: 8. CDR3 bases: TGTGCCAGCAGCTTATCCGAGGGAGGGTGGGAGACCCAGTACTTC. Residues: CASSLSEGGWETQYF.

The chain joins TRBV19 to TRBJ2-7; D is tentatively TRBD1 or TRBD2 (6 bases each). Germline V gene lookup returns CDR1 LNHDA and CDR2 SQIVND (reference sequence). V dropped 4 bases and J dropped 2 bases, with 15 bases sitting between them. This CDR3 is 15 amino acids long. The CDR3 nucleotides read TGTGCCAGTAGTAATCCCCCCGGGGGCACCTACGAGCAGTACTTC. This gives the protein CASSNPPGGTYEQYF.

The V call is TRBV6-4, the J call TRBJ2-2; 9 nucleotides agree with TRBD2. The CDR3 length is 15 residues. Germline CDR1 is MRHNA and CDR2 is SNTAGT. J gave up 6 bases and V 8 bases, and 10 bases lay outside the gene matches. CDR3 sequence: CASRANAGGPGELFF. The DNA of the CDR3 is TGTGCCAGCCGTGCCAATGCGGGGGGGCCCGGGGAGCTGTTTTTT.